This T cell receptor (beta chain) was obtained from a study of blood T cell repertoires in COVID-19. Study details: The study drew acute and convalescent COVID-19 samples from the United States, Italy and Spain.

Measured with immunoSEQ multiplex PCR; TCRdb has only the in-frame clones, and not every one. In the table there are tens of thousands of clones, over 85% of which are singletons. In its sample, this clone was seen once. This CDR3 has 13 residues. In germline, CDR1 is MGHRA, CDR2 YSYEKL. V was clipped by 1 base and J by 11 bases; unmatched bases: 1. The receptor's source is a man aged 50-59 years with acute or convalescent COVID-19. The sample taken for sequencing was peripheral blood. The rearrangement joins TRBV4-1 to TRBJ1-6; 8 bases agree with TRBD1. Here the CDR3 reads CASSQGTGTPLHF. The CDR3 DNA is TGCGCCAGCAGCCAAGGGACAGGGACACCCCTCCACTTT.